Listed here are 17 T cell receptor beta chains from one sample, sequenced in a study of T cell responses to AZD1222 COVID-19 vaccine. Clones were sequenced by immunoSEQ multiplex PCR, and TCRdb holds only the in-frame ones, with some missing. The sample carries roughly 130,000 clones, around 90% recorded once. This specimen was peripheral blood, taken on day 0 of AZD1222 vaccination. The source is an adult in good health.

The chain uses TRBV19 and TRBJ1-1; D not certain. The CDR3 covers 12 residues. Germline V gives CDR1 LNHDA, CDR2 SQIVND (reference sequence). Trimming removed 10 bases at V and 4 bases at J, with 13 bases between. Written as DNA, the CDR3 is TGTGCCACTAACAGCCGAGTCACTGAAGCTTTCTTT. This gives the protein CATNSRVTEAFF.

The V and J genes are TRBV7-9 and TRBJ1-6; D perhaps matches TRBD1 (5 bases). The length of the CDR3 is 15 residues. V lost 1 base, J lost 10 bases, and 14 bases lay in between. Germline V gene sequence: CDR1 SEHNR, CDR2 FQNEAQ (reference sequence). The DNA for the CDR3 is TGTGCCAGCAGCTTAGACTCAGCAGGGAGCTCACCCCTCCACTTT. Translating it yields CASSLDSAGSSPLHF.

This rearrangement joins TRBV9 to TRBJ2-1, with 8 bases that match TRBD2. CDR1 is SGDLS, CDR2 YYNGEE, per germline. V gave up 4 bases and J gave up 4 bases; unmatched junction bases: 10. This CDR3 is 16 amino acids long. The CDR3 nucleotides are TGTGCCAGCAGCTCCATCCCGGGGGGGACATACAATGAGCAGTTCTTC. This translates into CASSSIPGGTYNEQFF. The variable domain in full, completed from reference TRBV9 and TRBJ2-1, reads DSGVTQTPKHLITATGQRVTLRCSPRSGDLSVYWYQQSLDQGLQFLIQYYNGEERAKGNILERFSAQQFPDLHSELNLSSLELGDSALYFCASSSIPGGTYNEQFFGPGTRLTVL.

This sequence joins TRBV6-5 and TRBJ1-5; D uncertain. Trimming took 6 bases from V and 6 from J, leaving 15 bases between them. This CDR3 is 14 amino acids long. Germline-derived CDR1 and CDR2 are MNHEY and SVGAGI. CDR3 DNA sequence: TGTGCCAGCAGAGACCCCGAAGGTAGTCAGCCCCAGCATTTT. Amino acids: CASRDPEGSQPQHF.

This clone was counted once. This chain joins TRBV5-4 and TRBJ2-6, with a weak D call TRBD1 (6 bases). With 6 bases removed from V and 0 bases from J, the gap between germline ends came to 10 bases. The germline gives CDR1 SGHNT, CDR2 YYREEE (reference sequence). This CDR3 contains 15 residues. The CDR3, as DNA: TGTGCCAGCACGGACAGACGCTCTGGGGCCAACGTCCTGACTTTC. Protein: CASTDRRSGANVLTF.

The chain has TRBV29-1 and TRBJ1-1; 8 bases are a match to TRBD1. CDR1 and CDR2 from the germline V gene are SQVTM and ANQGSEA. The CDR3 runs to 13 residues. J lost 5 bases, V lost 5 bases, and 7 bases had no gene match. The CDR3 DNA follows: TGCAGCGTTTCGCGCGACAGGGGAACTGAAGCTTTCTTT. This translates into CSVSRDRGTEAFF.

The rearrangement uses TRBV19 and TRBJ1-5; tentative D call: TRBD1 (5 bases). Trimming shortened V by 1 base and J by 4 bases, and 11 bases separated the two germline ends. The CDR3 totals 15 residues. Germline lookup yields CDR1 LNHDA and CDR2 SQIVND (reference sequence). Written as DNA, the CDR3 is TGTGCCAGTAGTATAGGTCCGGGGCCTAATCAGCCCCAGCATTTT. The encoded protein is CASSIGPGPNQPQHF.

The rearrangement uses TRBV6-1 and TRBJ1-5; unclear D gene. In germline, CDR1 is MNHNS, CDR2 SASEGT. This CDR3 is built from 15 residues. The germline V and J ends were trimmed by 3 bases and 4 bases, with 13 bases remaining between them. The CDR3 DNA reads TGTGCCAGCAGTGATAGTTGGGCAGGTAATCAGCCCCAGCATTTT. Protein product: CASSDSWAGNQPQHF.

The chain is built from TRBV14 and TRBJ1-1; D uncertain. The CDR3 totals 13 residues. V lost 4 bases and J 10 bases, leaving 16 bases between the germline ends. Germline loops: CDR1 SGHDN, CDR2 FVKESK. The CDR3 is CASSLTPMLGAFF. In DNA form, the CDR3 reads TGTGCCAGCAGCCTTACACCTATGCTTGGAGCTTTCTTT.

The genes are TRBV3-1 (or the pseudogene TRBV3-2) and TRBJ1-3, with D unclear. The V and J ends lost 0 bases and 1 base respectively, with 7 bases between them. There are 15 residues in the CDR3. CDR1 is LGHDT, CDR2 YNNKEL, per germline (reference sequence). In DNA form, the CDR3 reads TGTGCCAGCAGCCAAGATCCGGCTTCTGGAAACACCATATATTTT. Translated, it gives CASSQDPASGNTIYF.

This clone showed up just once. This CDR3 is CASSIQGQAYEQYF. The CDR3 DNA reads TGTGCCAGCAGCATACAGGGACAGGCCTACGAGCAGTACTTC. This chain joins TRBV5-8 and TRBJ2-7; TRBD1 matches 8 bases. With V trimmed by 4 bases and J by 2 bases, 5 bases remained unmatched. The CDR3 is 14 residues long. CDR1 is SGHTS and CDR2 is YDEGEE in the germline V gene.

This clone occurred once. The chain employs TRBV5-4 and TRBJ1-1, with D tentatively TRBD1 (5 bases). The CDR3 loop spans 15 amino acids. The germline V and J ends were trimmed by 4 bases and 4 bases, with 17 bases remaining between them. Germline V lookup: CDR1 SGHNT, CDR2 YYREEE (reference sequence). CDR3 nucleotide sequence: TGTGCCAGCAGCGGCTCCGGGAAGAGGGGCACTGAAGCTTTCTTT. It translates to CASSGSGKRGTEAFF. Looking up the rest from reference TRBV5-4 and TRBJ1-1 gives the full variable domain: ETGVTQSPTHLIKTRGQQVTLRCSSQSGHNTVSWYQQALGQGPQFIFQYYREEENGRGNFPPRFSGLQFPNYSSELNVNALELDDSALYLCASSGSGKRGTEAFFGQGTRLTVV.

The rearrangement joins TRBV7-6 to TRBJ2-1; D is undetermined. Germline V gives CDR1 SGHVS, CDR2 FNYEAQ. V gave up 5 bases and J gave up 1 base, with 3 bases separating them. CDR3 length: 12 residues. The CDR3 DNA sequence: TGTGCCAGCAGCCTTTCCTACAATGAGCAGTTCTTC. Protein product: CASSLSYNEQFF.

The chain carries TRBV5-1 and TRBJ1-1; 8 bases map to TRBD1. This CDR3 contains 14 residues. The junction had 7 bases not matched to a gene; V was cut back by 3 bases and J by 6 bases. Germline loops: CDR1 SGHRS, CDR2 YFSETQ. CDR3 bases: TGCGCCAGCAGCTACAGGGGGGAAACGGCTGAAGCTTTCTTT. Its translation: CASSYRGETAEAFF. The variable domain in full, completed from reference TRBV5-1 and TRBJ1-1, reads KAGVTQTPRYLIKTRGQQVTLSCSPISGHRSVSWYQQTPGQGLQFLFEYFSETQRNKGNFPGRFSGRQFSNSRSEMNVSTLELGDSALYLCASSYRGETAEAFFGQGTRLTVV.

This clone has a single count. V usage is TRBV4-1 and J usage is TRBJ2-2, with D unclear. CDR1 MGHRA and CDR2 YSYEKL come from the germline V gene. The CDR3 spans 18 residues. Trimming took off 2 bases at V and 0 bases at J, with 16 bases between the two ends. For the CDR3, the DNA is TGCGCCAGCAGCCAACCGTGGTCTGGCCCGGCGAACACCGGGGAGCTGTTTTTT. This translates into CASSQPWSGPANTGELFF.

The V gene is TRBV19, the J gene TRBJ1-1; D is uncertain. CDR1 is LNHDA and CDR2 is SQIVND in the germline V gene (reference sequence). The V gene lost 3 bases and the J gene lost 0 bases, with 17 bases spanning the gap. CDR3 length: 17 residues. CDR3 nucleotides: TGTGCCAGTAGTATGGCAGGTCGGCGGACTCTGAACACTGAAGCTTTCTTT. Translation gives CASSMAGRRTLNTEAFF.

The V call is TRBV12-3 or TRBV12-4, the J call TRBJ2-5; D may match TRBD1 or TRBD2 (5 bases each). Trimming took 3 bases from V and 3 from J, leaving 8 bases between them. The CDR3 totals 13 residues. The DNA of the CDR3 is TGTGCCAGCAGTTTCGGGGCAGAAGAGACCCAGTACTTC. Its protein is CASSFGAEETQYF.